Presented here are 20 T cell receptor beta chains from one specimen sequenced in a study of shared clonotypes between healthy human individuals. The repertoire was sequenced with immunoSEQ multiplex PCR; TCRdb's copy has only in-frame clones and lacks some. This table has approximately 2,000,000 clones, 80% to 95% appearing once. The sample consisted of naive CD4+ T cells from PBMCs. Described subset: CD45RA+ positively selected. These receptors were collected from a man aged 18 to 30 in good health. Some clones in this sample may be carry-over from other donors' samples.

The chain couples TRBV29-1 to TRBJ2-7, with TRBD2 as a possible D gene (5 bases). Germline CDR1 SQVTM, CDR2 ANQGSEA. The CDR3 spans 13 residues. V was shortened by 4 bases and J by 5 bases, with 15 bases between the two germline ends. CDR3 nucleotide sequence: TGCAGCGTTGTTGGAGGAGCCGGAGACGAGCAGTACTTC. Amino acid sequence: CSVVGGAGDEQYF.

The chain uses TRBV4-2 and TRBJ2-7; the D gene is possibly TRBD2 (7 bases). The germline V and J ends were trimmed by 3 bases and 2 bases, with 17 bases remaining between them. The V gene's germline CDR1 is LGHNA and CDR2 YNFKEQ. The CDR3 sequence is 16 residues long. The CDR3 DNA is TGTGCCAGCAGCCAGGCCGGGAGGACAGTTACCTACGAGCAGTACTTC. Translating it yields CASSQAGRTVTYEQYF.

This chain uses TRBV28 with TRBJ2-7, with D possibly matching TRBD2 (5 bases). V dropped 1 base and J dropped 3 bases, with 13 bases sitting between them. The germline V gene encodes CDR1 MDHEN and CDR2 SYDVKM. The CDR3 is made up of 15 amino acids. The CDR3 bases are TGTGCCAGCAGTTTATCTGGAGGTACAGACTACGAGCAGTACTTC. Amino acid sequence: CASSLSGGTDYEQYF.

The genes are TRBV5-6 and TRBJ2-3; 9 bases agree with TRBD1. This CDR3 is built from 13 residues. Germline CDR1 is SGHDT and CDR2 is YYEEEE. J lost 7 bases, V lost 3 bases, and 3 bases had no gene match. CDR3 nucleotides: TGTGCCAGCAGCTCACAGGGGGCTAATACGCAGTATTTT. This sequence encodes CASSSQGANTQYF. The entire variable domain, with the rest obtained from reference TRBV5-6 and TRBJ2-3, is as follows: DAGVTQSPTHLIKTRGQQVTLRCSPKSGHDTVSWYQQALGQGPQFIFQYYEEEERQRGNFPDRFSGHQFPNYSSELNVNALLLGDSALYLCASSSQGANTQYFGPGTRLTVL.

The chain links TRBV5-4 to TRBJ2-3; 10 bases are shared with TRBD2. J was trimmed by 6 bases and V by 2 bases; bases with no gene match: 6. Per germline, CDR1 SGHNT and CDR2 YYREEE (reference sequence). This CDR3 contains 15 residues. The CDR3 loop reads CASSFRTSGKDTQYF. The DNA of the CDR3 is TGTGCCAGCAGCTTCCGGACTAGCGGAAAGGATACGCAGTATTTT.

This chain connects TRBV6-1 to TRBJ2-1, with 9 positions matching TRBD2. Looked up from germline, CDR1 is MNHNS and CDR2 is SASEGT. The length of the CDR3 is 14 residues. J was trimmed by 3 bases and V by 8 bases; bases with no gene match: 5. CDR3 bases: TGTGCCAGCCAGACTAGCGGAGGCTACAATGAGCAGTTCTTC. This encodes CASQTSGGYNEQFF.

J is TRBJ1-5 and V is TRBV6-6; D is ambiguous. The CDR3 spans 15 residues. The V gene's germline CDR1 is MNHNY and CDR2 SVGAGI (reference sequence). The germline V and J ends were trimmed by 6 bases and 0 bases, with 12 bases remaining between them. In DNA form, the CDR3 reads TGTGCCAGCAGCCCGGACGAGAATAGCAATCAGCCCCAGCATTTT. Its translation is CASSPDENSNQPQHF.

Points on this clone: The sample has other DNA sequences that encode this CDR3 too. V gene TRBV5-1 combines with J gene TRBJ2-1; TRBD2 is a possible D gene (5 bases). Looked up from germline, CDR1 is SGHRS and CDR2 is YFSETQ. This CDR3 contains 13 residues. V lost 0 bases to trimming and J lost 5 bases, with 6 bases between them. CDR3 coding DNA: TGCGCCAGCAGCTTGGGTAGCGACAATGAGCAGTTCTTC. Protein product: CASSLGSDNEQFF.

This chain uses TRBV28 with TRBJ2-2; TRBD2 agrees at 9 bases. Germline CDR1 reads MDHEN; CDR2 reads SYDVKM. There are 16 residues in the CDR3. The V segment lost 3 bases and the J segment 1 base; nucleotides outside the gene matches: 3. The chain's CDR3 is CASSFRLAVNTGELFF. The CDR3 DNA reads as TGTGCCAGCAGTTTCCGACTAGCGGTGAACACCGGGGAGCTGTTTTTT.

The V and J genes are TRBV10-3 and TRBJ2-1, with 10 bases identical to TRBD1. The CDR3 has 17 amino acids. Germline values: CDR1 ENHRY, CDR2 SYGVKD. After removal of 4 bases from V and 4 bases from J, the junction contained 10 bases not matched to a gene. In nucleotides, the CDR3 is TGTGCCATCAGTGGCACGACAGGGGGCGGACGATACAATGAGCAGTTCTTC. This encodes CAISGTTGGGRYNEQFF.

J is TRBJ2-3 and V is TRBV7-2; a weak D match, TRBD2 (5 bases). The germline gives CDR1 SGHTA, CDR2 FQGNSA. The V end lost 5 bases, the J end lost 1 base, and 13 bases lay between the germline ends. This CDR3 spans 15 amino acids. CDR3 sequence reads: CASSRWRQGTDTQYF. DNA for the CDR3: TGTGCCAGCAGCCGCTGGAGGCAGGGCACAGATACGCAGTATTTT.

V is TRBV9 and J is TRBJ2-1, with D unclear. The V gene's germline CDR1 is SGDLS and CDR2 YYNGEE. The CDR3 has 13 amino acids. Trimming removed 0 bases from V and 8 bases from J, with 9 bases in between. DNA for the CDR3: TGTGCCAGCAGCGTAGCTTTTGCGGATGAGCAGTTCTTC. Translation: CASSVAFADEQFF. Using reference TRBV9 and TRBJ2-1 for the parts outside the CDR3, the full variable domain is DSGVTQTPKHLITATGQRVTLRCSPRSGDLSVYWYQQSLDQGLQFLIQYYNGEERAKGNILERFSAQQFPDLHSELNLSSLELGDSALYFCASSVAFADEQFFGPGTRLTVL.

The chain employs TRBV5-4 and TRBJ2-7; TRBD1 aligns across 7 bases. Germline CDR1 reads SGHNT; CDR2 reads YYREEE (reference sequence). J was trimmed by 1 base and V by 4 bases; bases with no gene match: 8. This CDR3 has 15 amino acids. This chain's CDR3 is CASSTQRGQSYEQYF. The CDR3 DNA reads TGTGCCAGCAGCACCCAGAGGGGACAGTCCTACGAGCAGTACTTC. The full variable domain, completed using reference TRBV5-4 and TRBJ2-7, is ETGVTQSPTHLIKTRGQQVTLRCSSQSGHNTVSWYQQALGQGPQFIFQYYREEENGRGNFPPRFSGLQFPNYSSELNVNALELDDSALYLCASSTQRGQSYEQYFGPGTRLTVT.

The chain couples TRBV7-9 to TRBJ2-2; weak D call: TRBD2 (7 bases). Trimming shortened V by 4 bases and J by 3 bases, and 12 bases separated the two germline ends. Germline V CDR1 and CDR2: SEHNR, FQNEAQ (reference sequence). The CDR3 sequence is 15 residues long. DNA for the CDR3: TGTGCCAGCAGCTCCCGCGGGGGCGACACCGGGGAGCTGTTTTTT. Its translation is CASSSRGGDTGELFF.

V usage is TRBV7-8 and J usage is TRBJ2-1, with D tentatively TRBD2 (7 bases). The CDR3 spans 15 residues. The V end was cut by 5 bases, the J end by 0 bases, with 11 bases between. CDR1 is SGHVS and CDR2 is FQNEAQ in the germline V gene. The CDR3 sequence: CASSPGGYSYNEQFF. The CDR3 DNA reads as TGTGCCAGCAGCCCGGGGGGCTACTCCTACAATGAGCAGTTCTTC.

This chain uses TRBV7-9 with TRBJ2-5; either TRBD1 or TRBD2 may supply D (5 bases each). Trimming took off 6 bases at V and 5 bases at J, with 22 bases between the two ends. CDR3 length: 16 amino acids. The V gene's germline CDR1 is SEHNR and CDR2 FQNEAQ (reference sequence). CDR3 in amino acids: CASSSLGTPIGETQYF. CDR3 DNA sequence: TGTGCCAGCAGTTCCCTGGGGACCCCTATCGGGGAGACCCAGTACTTC.

The chain joins TRBV5-6 to TRBJ2-7; tentatively, D is TRBD2 (6 bases). Germline-derived CDR1 and CDR2 are SGHDT and YYEEEE. Trimming removed 2 bases from V and 3 bases from J, with 15 bases in between. This CDR3 comprises 15 residues. Here the CDR3 DNA reads TGTGCCAGCAGCTTTTTCACCGGGAGAAACTACGAGCAGTACTTC. This codes for CASSFFTGRNYEQYF.

The chain combines TRBV30 with TRBJ2-7; unclear D gene. Trimming cost V 1 base and J 3 bases, with 25 bases left between them. Germline CDR1 and CDR2: GTSNPN and SVGIG (reference sequence). This CDR3 contains 18 residues. The CDR3 DNA reads as TGTGCCTGGAGTGGCGAGACAAAGACCCTTGAGGTTAGCTACGAGCAGTACTTC. The encoded protein is CAWSGETKTLEVSYEQYF.

The chain has TRBV11-3 and TRBJ2-3; possible D gene TRBD1, 7 bases. The germline V gene encodes CDR1 SGHNT and CDR2 YENEEA. The CDR3 extends over 14 amino acids. Trimming took 1 base from V and 4 from J, leaving 9 bases between them. The CDR3 coding sequence is TGTGCCAGCAGCTTAGTCAGGGGGGCAGATACGCAGTATTTT. Residues: CASSLVRGADTQYF.

The chain couples TRBV7-9 to TRBJ2-7; 10 bases are a match to TRBD1. Germline V gene data show CDR1 as SEHNR and CDR2 as FQNEAQ (reference sequence). The junction had 7 bases not matched to a gene; V was cut back by 5 bases and J by 3 bases. The CDR3 extends over 15 amino acids. The DNA of the CDR3 is TGTGCCAGCAGCGCGAGGGACAGGGGTTTCTACGAGCAGTACTTC. Translating gives CASSARDRGFYEQYF.